A selection of T cell receptor beta chains follows, all from one sample in a study of cytomegalovirus exposure and HLA in healthy donors. Assay used: immunoSEQ multiplex PCR; TCRdb lists only in-frame clones, some missing. The table lists under 200,000 clones, approximately 81% of them singletons. The specimen sequenced was PBMCs. Source of these receptors: a boy aged 2-15 years in good health and CMV-seronegative. Both conserved end residues are part of each CDR3. The D gene is left open where the match is weak. Part of the rows lack a size; the others show once, few, many or a class for expanded clones.

J gene: TRBJ2-7; V gene: TRBV6-1; clone size: few; D gene: TRBD2; CDR3 protein: CASRASGGDYEQYF; CDR3 DNA: TGTGCCAGCAGAGCTAGCGGAGGGGACTACGAGCAGTACTTC
J gene: TRBJ1-1; V gene: TRBV6-1; clone size: .; D gene: .; CDR3 protein: CASSAGRGTEAFF; CDR3 DNA: TGTGCCAGCAGCGCCGGTAGGGGGACTGAAGCTTTCTTT
J gene: TRBJ2-7; V gene: TRBV4-1; clone size: .; D gene: .; CDR3 protein: CASSQDPDSYEQYF; CDR3 DNA: TGCGCCAGCAGCCAAGACCCAGATTCCTACGAGCAGTACTTC
J gene: TRBJ2-2; V gene: TRBV6-5; clone size: .; D gene: TRBD2; CDR3 protein: CASSKGLAGTGELFF; CDR3 DNA: TGTGCCAGCAGCAAGGGACTAGCGGGAACCGGGGAGCTGTTTTTT
J gene: TRBJ2-7; V gene: TRBV5-1; clone size: .; D gene: .; CDR3 protein: CASSLTLGAPSYEQYF; CDR3 DNA: TGCGCCAGCAGCTTGACACTGGGGGCGCCGTCCTACGAGCAGTACTTC
J gene: TRBJ1-4; V gene: TRBV6-1; clone size: few; D gene: .; CDR3 protein: CASSEAGGGKLFF; CDR3 DNA: TGTGCCAGCAGTGAAGCTGGGGGCGGAAAACTGTTTTTT
J gene: TRBJ2-1; V gene: TRBV2; clone size: .; D gene: .; CDR3 protein: CASSVMYRTFHNEQFF; CDR3 DNA: TGTGCCAGCAGTGTCATGTATCGGACATTCCACAATGAGCAGTTCTTC
J gene: TRBJ2-7; V gene: TRBV5-1; clone size: few; D gene: TRBD2; CDR3 protein: CASSSWTSGGVYEQYF; CDR3 DNA: TGCGCCAGCAGCTCCTGGACTAGCGGAGGGGTCTACGAGCAGTACTTC
J gene: TRBJ1-2; V gene: TRBV6-1; clone size: .; D gene: .; CDR3 protein: CASSGASDNYGYTF; CDR3 DNA: TGTGCCAGCAGTGGCGCGAGTGATAACTATGGCTACACCTTC
J gene: TRBJ2-5; V gene: TRBV7-9; clone size: .; D gene: TRBD2; CDR3 protein: CASSLVVLVSGRAKETQYF; CDR3 DNA: TGTGCCAGCAGCTTAGTCGTTTTGGTTAGCGGGAGGGCTAAGGAGACCCAGTACTTC
J gene: TRBJ1-2; V gene: TRBV19; clone size: .; D gene: .; CDR3 protein: CASSLQEDGYTF; CDR3 DNA: TGTGCCAGTAGTCTGCAGGAGGATGGCTACACCTTC
J gene: TRBJ2-6; V gene: TRBV10-3; clone size: .; D gene: .; CDR3 protein: CAISSVFSGANVLTF; CDR3 DNA: TGTGCCATCTCGTCCGTCTTCTCTGGGGCCAACGTCCTGACTTTC
J gene: TRBJ2-2; V gene: TRBV5-6; clone size: .; D gene: TRBD2; CDR3 protein: CASSPIAGVGGTGELFF; CDR3 DNA: TGTGCCAGCAGCCCAATAGCGGGTGTCGGGGGCACCGGGGAGCTGTTTTTT
J gene: TRBJ2-2; V gene: TRBV2; clone size: .; D gene: TRBD2; CDR3 protein: CASSFSGLNTGELFF; CDR3 DNA: TGTGCCAGCAGTTTTAGCGGGTTGAACACCGGGGAGCTGTTTTTT
J gene: TRBJ2-7; V gene: TRBV6-6; clone size: .; D gene: TRBD1; CDR3 protein: CASSYSSGTGAYEQYF; CDR3 DNA: TGTGCCAGCAGTTATTCGTCCGGGACAGGGGCCTACGAGCAGTACTTC
J gene: TRBJ2-1; V gene: TRBV18; clone size: once; D gene: TRBD1; CDR3 protein: CASSPDRGNEQFF; CDR3 DNA: TGTGCCAGCTCACCCGACAGGGGGAATGAGCAGTTCTTC
J gene: TRBJ1-4; V gene: TRBV5-1; clone size: .; D gene: TRBD1; CDR3 protein: CASSPTGEDEKLFF; CDR3 DNA: TGCGCCAGCAGTCCTACAGGGGAAGATGAAAAACTGTTTTTT
J gene: TRBJ2-5; V gene: TRBV4-1; clone size: .; D gene: TRBD2; CDR3 protein: CASSQAGTSGIVETQYF; CDR3 DNA: TGCGCCAGCAGCCAAGCCGGGACTAGCGGGATAGTAGAGACCCAGTACTTC
J gene: TRBJ2-2; V gene: TRBV18; clone size: .; D gene: TRBD1; CDR3 protein: CASSPLTGDTGELFF; CDR3 DNA: TGTGCCAGCTCACCACTGACAGGGGACACCGGGGAGCTGTTTTTT
J gene: TRBJ2-1; V gene: TRBV9; clone size: .; D gene: .; CDR3 protein: CASSVGVGIYNEQFF; CDR3 DNA: TGTGCCAGCAGCGTAGGTGTCGGGATCTACAATGAGCAGTTCTTC